These 10 T cell receptor beta chains share one sample of origin, sequenced in a study of T cell responses to AZD1222 COVID-19 vaccine. TCRdb keeps only in-frame clones here, not all; method: immunoSEQ multiplex PCR. The data show approximately 170,000 clones, 90% to 95% seen once. Source: peripheral blood, taken 28 days after the second AZD1222 dose. The source of these receptors is an adult who received the AZD1222 COVID-19 vaccine.

J is TRBJ2-7 and V is TRBV5-1; 10 positions agree with TRBD2. Germline V gives CDR1 SGHRS, CDR2 YFSETQ. J was trimmed by 1 base and V by 2 bases; bases with no gene match: 0. The CDR3 totals 14 residues. As DNA, the CDR3 is TGCGCCAGCAGCTTAGCGGGAGGGTCCTACGAGCAGTACTTC. Protein: CASSLAGGSYEQYF.

The chain carries TRBV7-8 and TRBJ2-7; no clear D gene. Germline V gives CDR1 SGHVS, CDR2 FQNEAQ. V dropped 5 bases and J dropped 2 bases, with 16 bases sitting between them. CDR3 size: 15 residues. The CDR3 nucleotides are TGTGCCAGCAGCCCGTGGCCGACGCCTACCTACGAGCAGTACTTC. Translated, it gives CASSPWPTPTYEQYF.

CDR3 loop: CASRQGLAVYNEQFF. The CDR3 DNA reads as TGTGCCAGTAGGCAAGGACTAGCGGTATACAATGAGCAGTTCTTC. V gene TRBV19 combines with J gene TRBJ2-1; 10 bases are shared with TRBD2. CDR3 length: 15 residues. Germline CDR1 is LNHDA and CDR2 is SQIVND (reference sequence). With 6 bases clipped from V and 4 bases from J, the junction kept 6 bases outside the gene matches.

V and J are TRBV28 and TRBJ1-1, with D hard to call. The V gene lost 4 bases and the J gene lost 1 base, with 7 bases spanning the gap. The CDR3 is 13 amino acids. Looked up from germline, CDR1 is MDHEN and CDR2 is SYDVKM. The DNA for the CDR3 is TGTGCCAGCAGTTCCGACGGGAACACTGAAGCTTTCTTT. It is translated as CASSSDGNTEAFF.

The chain links TRBV7-2 to TRBJ1-1; D gene unclear. V lost 6 bases, J lost 0 bases, and 8 bases lay in between. CDR1 and CDR2 from the germline V gene are SGHTA and FQGNSA. The CDR3 runs to 13 residues. CDR3 in DNA: TGTGCCAGCAGTCAAACCGTGAACACTGAAGCTTTCTTT. Translation: CASSQTVNTEAFF.

The rearrangement uses TRBV27 and TRBJ2-1, with 9 bases lining up with TRBD1. Germline CDR1 MNHEY, CDR2 SMNVEV (reference sequence). The CDR3 is 15 residues long. With 7 bases clipped from V and 6 bases from J, the junction kept 10 bases outside the gene matches. CDR3 region: CASTLGGQGSNEQFF. DNA for the CDR3: TGTGCCAGCACCCTGGGAGGACAGGGGTCCAATGAGCAGTTCTTC.

This chain joins TRBV5-1 and TRBJ1-6, with TRBD1 matching 8 bases. Trimming cost V 3 bases and J 10 bases; bases outside gene matches: 9. This CDR3 has 15 residues. CDR1 and CDR2 (germline): SGHRS, YFSETQ. CDR3 DNA sequence: TGCGCCAGCAGCTCGCAGGGGGCGCAGGAATCACCCCTCCACTTT. Translation: CASSSQGAQESPLHF.

V gene TRBV3-1 (or the pseudogene TRBV3-2) combines with J gene TRBJ2-5; a weak D match, TRBD2 (7 bases). Trimming removed 0 bases at V and 5 bases at J, with 19 bases between. The length of the CDR3 is 17 residues. Per germline, CDR1 LGHDT and CDR2 YNNKEL (reference sequence). The CDR3 is CASSQDWGRGGVETQYF. DNA for the CDR3: TGTGCCAGCAGCCAAGACTGGGGTAGAGGGGGGGTGGAGACCCAGTACTTC.

V gene TRBV5-1 combines with J gene TRBJ1-2; D remains ambiguous. CDR3 size: 15 residues. Germline values: CDR1 SGHRS, CDR2 YFSETQ. V was pared by 3 bases and J by 4 bases, with 16 bases between. CDR3 nucleotide sequence: TGCGCCAGCAGCTCGTATGACCCTACATCCTATGGCTACACCTTC. Its translation: CASSSYDPTSYGYTF.

This chain links TRBV7-7 with TRBJ2-3, with 14 bases that match TRBD2. V lost 4 bases to trimming and J lost 1 base; unmatched junction nucleotides: 7. This CDR3 has 18 residues. Germline V gives CDR1 SSHAT, CDR2 FNYEAQ (reference sequence). CDR3 DNA sequence: TGTGCCAGCAGCTCCGGACTAGCGGGAGGACGGGGCACAGATACGCAGTATTTT. Encoded protein: CASSSGLAGGRGTDTQYF.